The present T cell receptor beta chain was sequenced within a study of breast tumors, draining lymph nodes, adjacent tissues. General observations from the study: Tumor T cell lymph node origin was a supported hypothesis, not proven. Tumor TCR diversity was below lymph nodes but above nontumor tissue.

One entry per CDR3 protein results from TCRdb running MiXCR on the multiplex PCR reads. The sample contains about 66,000 distinct CDR3 sequences, 40% to 45% of which appear only once. This clonotype was counted between two and nine times. The antigen is undetermined. This CDR3 spans 11 amino acids. CDR1 and CDR2 from the germline V gene are LNHDA and SQIVND (reference sequence). Trimming left V 9 bases short and J 10 bases short, with 15 bases between. This clonotype was obtained from a female donor with breast cancer. Some clones in this sample may be carry-over from other donors' samples. This chain joins TRBV19 and TRBJ1-1, with D hard to call. The sample taken for sequencing was breast tumor tissue. This CDR3 is CASSAERRAFF. CDR3 bases: TGTGCCAGCTCAGCCGAGCGGAGAGCTTTCTTT.